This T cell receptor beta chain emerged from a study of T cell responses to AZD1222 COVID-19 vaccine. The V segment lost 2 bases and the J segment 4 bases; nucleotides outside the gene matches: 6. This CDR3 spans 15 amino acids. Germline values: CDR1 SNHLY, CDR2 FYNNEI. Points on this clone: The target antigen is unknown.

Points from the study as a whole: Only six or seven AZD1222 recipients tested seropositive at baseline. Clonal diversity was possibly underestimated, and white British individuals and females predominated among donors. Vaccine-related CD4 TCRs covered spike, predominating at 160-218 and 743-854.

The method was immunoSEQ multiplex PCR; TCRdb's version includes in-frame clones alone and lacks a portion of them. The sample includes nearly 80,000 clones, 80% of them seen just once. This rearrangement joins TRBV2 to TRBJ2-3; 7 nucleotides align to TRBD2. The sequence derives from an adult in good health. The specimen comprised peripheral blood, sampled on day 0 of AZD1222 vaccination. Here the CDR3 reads CASSEWGTKPDTQYF. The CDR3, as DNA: TGTGCCAGCAGTGAATGGGGGACTAAGCCAGATACGCAGTATTTT. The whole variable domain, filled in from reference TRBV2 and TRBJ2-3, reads EPEVTQTPSHQVTQMGQEVILRCVPISNHLYFYWYRQILGQKVEFLVSFYNNEISEKSEIFDDQFSVERPDGSNFTLKIRSTKLEDSAMYFCASSEWGTKPDTQYFGPGTRLTVL.